One and the same sample provided the 19 T cell receptor beta chains below, sequenced in a study of beta chain features in type 1 diabetes. No cognate antigen is known for these TCRs. The study, taken as a whole, reports: People with Type 1 diabetes carried modestly yet significantly shorter TCRB CDR3s in all four CD4+ subsets.

What was sequenced were expressed TCRB transcripts, since all of the isolated RNA had been reverse transcribed. Here immunoSEQ multiplex PCR was the method, and the copy in TCRdb shows in-frame clones only, minus some. Of tens of thousands of clones in the sample, 40% to 60% were seen once. Sequenced input: Tregs from blood. The receptors here all came from a woman in her thirties or forties with type 1 diabetes.

In the case of this clone: This CDR3 is also generated by other DNA sequences in the sample. The rearrangement links TRBV5-1 to TRBJ2-5; D is unresolved. The CDR3 consists of 11 residues. V dropped 5 bases and J dropped 5 bases, with 7 bases sitting between them. Germline CDR1 reads SGHRS; CDR2 reads YFSETQ. The CDR3 coding sequence is TGCGCCAGCAGTTCGGGTGAGACCCAGTACTTC. Residues: CASSSGETQYF.

The chain carries TRBV9 and TRBJ2-7; 12 positions match TRBD2. The CDR3 spans 17 residues. Germline assignment: CDR1 SGDLS and CDR2 YYNGEE. Trimming cost V 0 bases and J 2 bases; bases outside gene matches: 6. CDR3 sequence (DNA): TGTGCCAGCAGCGTAGGACTAGCGGGAGATCATGCCTACGAGCAGTACTTC. Translation: CASSVGLAGDHAYEQYF.

The rearrangement links TRBV27 to TRBJ2-3; TRBD2 aligns across 9 bases. The V and J ends lost 7 bases and 2 bases, in that order; junction bases with no gene match: 4. In germline, CDR1 is MNHEY, CDR2 SMNVEV (reference sequence). CDR3 size: 14 residues. The CDR3 spells CASKTSGNTDTQYF. For the CDR3, the DNA is TGTGCCAGCAAGACTAGCGGTAACACAGATACGCAGTATTTT.

This chain joins TRBV7-8 and TRBJ2-4, with TRBD2 matching over 7 bases. Looked up from germline, CDR1 is SGHVS and CDR2 is FQNEAQ. Unmatched junction bases numbered 3, after V lost 3 bases and J lost 1 base. The CDR3 contains 15 residues. The CDR3 coding sequence is TGTGCCAGCAGCTTCGGGGAGGGGGCCAAAAACATTCAGTACTTC. This translates into CASSFGEGAKNIQYF.

The chain is built from TRBV29-1 and TRBJ2-1, with D maybe TRBD2 (6 bases). The CDR3 is 14 amino acids. The germline V gene encodes CDR1 SQVTM and CDR2 ANQGSEA. Trimming pared 4 bases from V and 7 bases from J, leaving 17 bases between. The CDR3 protein is CSVGWVAEKNEQFF. The CDR3 DNA reads TGCAGCGTTGGATGGGTAGCGGAAAAAAATGAGCAGTTCTTC.

The V and J genes are TRBV5-1 and TRBJ2-3, with 8 bases identical to TRBD2. CDR3 length: 15 amino acids. The junction had 6 bases not matched to a gene; V was cut back by 4 bases and J by 2 bases. Germline CDR1 is SGHRS and CDR2 is YFSETQ. CDR3 sequence: CASSPQAGVTDTQYF. The CDR3 region has the DNA TGCGCCAGCAGCCCCCAAGCGGGGGTCACAGATACGCAGTATTTT.

This chain connects TRBV6-5 to TRBJ2-7, with TRBD2 matching 9 bases. Trimming removed 8 bases from V and 1 base from J; junction bases left unmatched: 6. The CDR3 sequence is 14 residues long. Germline V gene lookup returns CDR1 MNHEY and CDR2 SVGAGI. This CDR3 is CASGHSGGSYEQYF. Written as DNA, the CDR3 is TGTGCCAGCGGCCATAGCGGGGGATCCTACGAGCAGTACTTC.

This clone was recorded a few times. The chain recombines TRBV6-5 with TRBJ2-4; D not resolved. Trimming left V 5 bases short and J 8 bases short, with 10 bases between. Germline values: CDR1 MNHEY, CDR2 SVGAGI. This CDR3 has 12 amino acids. The CDR3 loop reads CASSGSTDIQYF. The CDR3 coding sequence is TGTGCCAGCAGTGGTTCTACGGACATTCAGTACTTC.

V and J are TRBV6-6 and TRBJ2-7; possible D gene TRBD1, 5 bases. The CDR3 consists of 13 residues. The germline V gene encodes CDR1 MNHNY and CDR2 SVGAGI (reference sequence). Trimming took 5 bases from V and 1 from J, leaving 9 bases between them. CDR3 in amino acids: CASSGAPSYEQYF. The CDR3 DNA reads TGTGCCAGCAGTGGGGCCCCATCCTACGAGCAGTACTTC.

The rearrangement links TRBV4-3 to TRBJ2-2, with D possibly being TRBD1 (5 bases). Trimming cost V 0 bases and J 6 bases, with 11 bases left between them. CDR1 LGHNA and CDR2 YSLEER come from the germline V gene. The CDR3 spans 15 residues. The CDR3 coding sequence is TGCGCCAGCAGCCAAGATAGGCCCAGGGCCGGGGAGCTGTTTTTT. Amino acid sequence: CASSQDRPRAGELFF.

This chain joins TRBV29-1 and TRBJ2-7, with D possibly matching TRBD2 (5 bases). The V end lost 4 bases, the J end lost 1 base, and 14 bases lay between the germline ends. CDR3 length equals 14 residues. Germline V gives CDR1 SQVTM, CDR2 ANQGSEA. In DNA form, the CDR3 reads TGCAGCGTTGTTGACGGATCGGGGTCCTACGAGCAGTACTTC. It translates to CSVVDGSGSYEQYF.

This clone was detected only a few times. The gene calls are TRBV5-1 and TRBJ1-1; D is perhaps TRBD1 (5 bases). Germline V gene lookup returns CDR1 SGHRS and CDR2 YFSETQ. This CDR3 region has 13 residues. The germline V and J ends were trimmed by 4 bases and 4 bases, with 11 bases remaining between them. The CDR3 loop is CASSPQGSTEAFF. The DNA of the CDR3 is TGCGCCAGCAGCCCCCAGGGAAGCACTGAAGCTTTCTTT.

The chain uses TRBV2 and TRBJ1-5; perhaps TRBD1 as D (6 bases). Germline V gene lookup returns CDR1 SNHLY and CDR2 FYNNEI. With 2 bases removed from V and 2 bases from J, the gap between germline ends came to 16 bases. The CDR3 is 17 residues long. The CDR3 DNA reads TGTGCCAGCAGTGAATATCTAGGGGGTCTGGGCAATCAGCCCCAGCATTTT. Translation: CASSEYLGGLGNQPQHF.

This sequence joins TRBV7-6 and TRBJ1-6, with TRBD1 matching 8 bases. In germline, CDR1 is SGHVS, CDR2 FNYEAQ. The CDR3 runs 16 residues. Trimming cost V 6 bases and J 7 bases; bases outside gene matches: 11. The CDR3 coding sequence is TGTGCCAGCAGACAACCCCCGACAGGGGAGAATTCACCCCTCCACTTT. It codes for CASRQPPTGENSPLHF.

This clone was counted a few times. V usage is TRBV7-2 and J usage is TRBJ2-7; 7 positions agree with TRBD1. The length of the CDR3 is 14 residues. Germline CDR1 SGHTA, CDR2 FQGNSA. After removal of 0 bases from V and 5 bases from J, the junction contained 4 bases not matched to a gene. The CDR3 spells CASSLAWTGNEQYF. The DNA for the CDR3 is TGTGCCAGCAGCTTAGCATGGACAGGAAACGAGCAGTACTTC.

This clone has just one count. This chain connects TRBV7-2 to TRBJ1-1, with D uncertain. Germline-derived CDR1 and CDR2 are SGHTA and FQGNSA. This CDR3 has 14 amino acids. Trimming stripped 1 base from V and 4 bases from J, with 10 bases between. DNA of the CDR3: TGTGCCAGCAGCTTAGTCCGGGGAAGCACTGAAGCTTTCTTT. Amino acid sequence: CASSLVRGSTEAFF.

The rearrangement joins TRBV5-1 to TRBJ2-7; tentatively, D is TRBD1 (5 bases). Trimming stripped 1 base from V and 0 bases from J, with 14 bases between. Per the germline V gene, CDR1 is SGHRS and CDR2 is YFSETQ. The CDR3 length is 16 residues. The CDR3 here is CASSLRITGISYEQYF. As DNA, the CDR3 is TGCGCCAGCAGCTTGAGAATTACAGGTATCTCCTACGAGCAGTACTTC.

The V gene is TRBV19, the J gene TRBJ1-6; a weak D match, TRBD1 (5 bases). CDR1 LNHDA and CDR2 SQIVND come from the germline V gene (reference sequence). Trimming cost V 7 bases and J 8 bases, with 15 bases left between them. The CDR3 is 14 amino acids. The CDR3 bases are TGTGCCAGTACGACCCGGGGAGGGGATTCACCCCTCCACTTT. Protein product: CASTTRGGDSPLHF.

The chain links TRBV19 to TRBJ2-1, with 16 bases fitting TRBD2. V was pared by 6 bases and J by 7 bases, with 9 bases of the junction left unmatched. CDR1 and CDR2 (germline): LNHDA, SQIVND (reference sequence). The CDR3 is 17 amino acids. CDR3 DNA sequence: TGTGCCAGTAGCGGGACTAGCGGGAGGGCCCGAGGGAATGAGCAGTTCTTC. It codes for CASSGTSGRARGNEQFF.